The source of this T cell receptor (beta chain) is a study of STAT5B mutations in CD4+ large granular lymphocyte leukemia (dated by TCRdb to the early 2020s). Broadly, across the study: Among healthy controls, the CDR3 'QG' motif was associated with a particular HLA allele. TCRbeta repertoires of CD4+ T-cell large granular lymphocyte leukemia patients were compared with those of healthy blood donors. Flow cytometry on FACSCanto II or FACSVerse confirmed that purified fractions exceeded 95% purity among lymphocytes. General conclusions and limits of the study: TRBV06-family usage was enriched among the top patient clones (8/27) compared with healthy controls (2/35). Each patient's main leukemic clonotypes were private, but roughly a quarter of these clonotypes showed up at low frequency in the non-leukemic repertoires of other patients. The data were not HLA-matched, and the higher clonality in CD4+ T-LGLL than in CD8+ T-LGLL could be due to the relatively small sample size. Compared with healthy CD4+ repertoires, CD4-sorted patient repertoires appeared more clonal, and this difference remained even after the putative leukemic clones were removed.

Reading the germline V gene gives CDR1 SGHTS and CDR2 YDEGEE. The CDR3 contains 14 residues, cysteine and phenylalanine counted. This entry keeps only the CDR3 DNA: 42 bases, framed from base 1. V is clipped by 4 bases and J by 8 bases, and the sequence between their germline boundaries is 18 bases long. This clone was detected only a few times. Its cognate antigen has yet to be identified. No clone much larger than this one lies a single base away; base qualities are absent. The immunoSEQ assay at survey resolution was applied to genomic DNA for sequencing of TCRbeta rearrangements. From the authors' description of their analysis: In the TCR sequencing data, the lowest productive clonotype frequency that could be detected was 2.59 x 10-5. Analyses included only productive TCRbeta rearrangements, meaning complete and in-frame sequences. Clonality for each sample was calculated as Simpson clonality in the immunoSEQ Analyzer version 3.0. Clones were grouped by frequency into very rare, small, medium, large (1-20%) or hyperexpanded (>20%) categories. OLGA 1.2.3 estimated generation probabilities, VDJtools produced V-gene circos plots, VDJdb was queried for specificities, and GLIPH identified CDR3 motifs. Sourced from immuneACCESS, this table was stored by TCRdb with only in-frame sequences that have V and J called. A share of the clones is absent; for the studies checked, an unresolved V gene accounts for under half, and the remainder has no known explanation. That table is the source of V, J and clone size, and D and trimming were worked out from the DNA. Across this sample there are approximately 31,000 clones, with around 67% seen only once. The ten largest clones take up 2% of the sample.

Healthy controls were approximately 40 blood donors whose buffy coats came from the Finnish Red Cross blood service. All TCR-sequenced material derived from peripheral blood: patient blood samples and healthy donor buffy coats. Ficoll-Hypaque gradient centrifugation was used to isolate peripheral blood mononuclear cells. Magnetic purification was used to isolate CD4+ cells from the buffy coats of the healthy controls. Genomic DNA was extracted using the Gentra Puregene Cell and Tissue kit, and a Qubit 2.0 fluorometer was used to quantify it. The chain couples TRBV5-8 to TRBJ1-2; TRBD1 is perhaps the D gene, given 5 matching bases. The sample comprised CD4+ T cells from blood buffy coats. This clonotype was sampled from a human donor in good health. The CDR3 region reads CASSLYTGRLGYTF. The DNA is as follows: TGTGCCAGCAGCCTATATACGGGACGCCTGGGCTACACCTTC.